The rows below give T cell receptor beta chains drawn from one sample of a study of CD8+CD57+ T cells in acquired aplastic anemia. MiXCR, run by TCRdb on the reads, gives a single entry per CDR3 protein. Of about 220,000 distinct CDR3 sequences in the sample, 30% to 40% were seen once. Source material: sorted CD4+, CD8+, or CD8+CD57+ T cells (not recorded which) from PBMCs. Every receptor here comes from a human donor in good health, serving as a control. Both conserved end residues are part of each CDR3. D genes are given only for firm matches. For some rows the clone size is stated as once, few or many, or as a class when expanded; others skip it.

v_gene,d_gene,j_gene,abundance,CDR3nt,CDR3aa
TRBV19,-,TRBJ1-1,-,TGTGCCAGTAGTATACAATCGGGCACTGAAGCTTTCTTT,CASSIQSGTEAFF
TRBV20-1,TRBD1,TRBJ1-1,many,TGCAGTGCTAGAGACCAGGGGGCGCCCACTGAAGCTTTCTTT,CSARDQGAPTEAFF
TRBV5-1,-,TRBJ2-3,many,TGCGCCAGCAGCTTGGAAAACACAGATACGCAGTATTTT,CASSLENTDTQYF
TRBV7-6,-,TRBJ2-7,many,TGTGCCAGCAGCTTCGAGAGGGGGGACGAGCAGTACTTC,CASSFERGDEQYF
TRBV9,-,TRBJ2-4,many,TGTGCCAGCAGCGTAGGGGGCGCGGGAAACATTCAGTACTTC,CASSVGGAGNIQYF
TRBV2,TRBD2,TRBJ2-3,-,TGTGCCAGCAGTAGAGCGGGAGTTTCAGATACGCAGTATTTT,CASSRAGVSDTQYF
TRBV4-2,TRBD2,TRBJ2-1,few,TGTGCCAGCGAGATCCTTACGGGGGGTTCCTACAATGAGCAGTTCTTC,CASEILTGGSYNEQFF
TRBV5-5,-,TRBJ2-6,few,TGTGCCAGCAGCACCGGGACTTCTGCTGGGGCCAACGTCCTGACTTTC,CASSTGTSAGANVLTF
TRBV5-1,-,TRBJ1-1,few,TGCGCCAGCAGCTTGGAACAGGGATTAGGTGAAGCTTTCTTT,CASSLEQGLGEAFF
TRBV10-1,-,TRBJ1-5,many,TGCGCCAGCAGCCAGGGACTCAATCAGCCCCAGCATTTT,CASSQGLNQPQHF
TRBV7-9,-,TRBJ1-5,many,TGTGCCAGCAGCCACCGACAGGAGGGTGATCAGCCCCAGCATTTT,CASSHRQEGDQPQHF
TRBV6-1,TRBD1,TRBJ1-2,-,TGTGCCAGCAGAGGGACAGGTCTACTCTGTGGCTACACCTTC,CASRGTGLLCGYTF
TRBV9,TRBD2,TRBJ2-1,few,TGTGCCAGCAGCCCCGGGACTAGCGGGAGGGCCAATGAGCAGTTCTTC,CASSPGTSGRANEQFF
TRBV4-1,TRBD2,TRBJ2-5,-,TGCGCCAGCAGCCCGAACTATCCGGGACTAGGGCAAGAGACCCAGTACTTC,CASSPNYPGLGQETQYF
TRBV11-2,-,TRBJ2-7,-,TGTGCCAGCAGCCCCTTTGATTGGGCGAACCTCTTCTCCGAGCAGTACTTC,CASSPFDWANLFSEQYF
TRBV18,-,TRBJ2-7,few,TGTGCCAGCTCACCAAAGGCGGCAGGAGTCTCCTACGAGCAGTACTTC,CASSPKAAGVSYEQYF
TRBV2,-,TRBJ1-5,-,TGTGCCAGCAGTCCCCACCTCGGGGAGGGGAGTCAGCCCCAGCATTTT,CASSPHLGEGSQPQHF
TRBV5-1,-,TRBJ2-5,many,TGCGCCAGCAGCTTTGACGAAGAGACCCAGTACTTC,CASSFDEETQYF
TRBV2,TRBD1,TRBJ2-1,many,TGTGCCAGCAGTCTGGACAGGGGGACTTACAATGAGCAGTTCTTC,CASSLDRGTYNEQFF
TRBV7-2,-,TRBJ2-7,-,TGTGCCAGCAGCTTAACCAGTGCCTACGAGCAGTACTTC,CASSLTSAYEQYF
TRBV20-1,-,TRBJ2-7,many,TGCAGTGCTAGAGATCCCGGGAGTGGATCCTACGAGCAGTACTTC,CSARDPGSGSYEQYF
TRBV30,TRBD1,TRBJ1-5,-,TGTGCCTGGAGTGGGGACAGGGTAAGTCCCCAGCATTTT,CAWSGDRVSPQHF
TRBV6-5,TRBD1,TRBJ2-7,-,TGTGCCAGCAGTTACCGGACAGGGGTTGGGTCCGAGCAGTACTTC,CASSYRTGVGSEQYF
TRBV7-9,-,TRBJ1-3,many,TGTGCCAGCAGCTTAGCGTCGACGCCTGGAAACACCATATATTTT,CASSLASTPGNTIYF
TRBV5-1,-,TRBJ1-1,few,TGCGCCAGCAGCTTGGCCGGGGACGGGAACACTGAAGCTTTCTTT,CASSLAGDGNTEAFF
TRBV6-1,-,TRBJ1-5,-,TGTGCCAGCAGTGAAGAGGCAGGGCAGGGGTTCAAACAGCCCCAGCATTTT,CASSEEAGQGFKQPQHF
TRBV6-2/TRBV6-3,-,TRBJ2-3,-,TGTGCCAGTCAAGGTTACACAGATACGCAGTATTTT,CASQGYTDTQYF
TRBV2,TRBD2,TRBJ2-5,-,TGTGCCAGCAGTGTGAAGGCTAGCGGGAATCAAGAGACCCAGTACTTC,CASSVKASGNQETQYF
TRBV30,-,TRBJ2-1,-,TGTGCCTGGGAGGGGGACTCCTACAATGAGCAGTTCTTC,CAWEGDSYNEQFF
TRBV7-9,-,TRBJ1-2,-,TGTGCCAGCAGGGAGAATCTATATGGCTACACCTTC,CASRENLYGYTF
TRBV30,-,TRBJ2-7,-,TGTGCCTGGAGTGTACGGATCGGGCATGAGCAGTACTTC,CAWSVRIGHEQYF
TRBV5-6,TRBD1,TRBJ1-1,many,TGTGCCAGCAGCCTACTCGACAGGGACACTGAAGCTTTCTTT,CASSLLDRDTEAFF
TRBV14,-,TRBJ2-1,many,TGTGCCAGCAGCCAAGATCCGGGGTCCTACAATGAGCAGTTCTTC,CASSQDPGSYNEQFF
TRBV20-1,-,TRBJ2-1,-,TGCAGTGCTAGAGGCGGGGAAGGAAGCTCCTACAATGAGCAGTTCTTC,CSARGGEGSSYNEQFF
TRBV10-3,TRBD1,TRBJ1-2,-,TGTGCCAGCAGCTGGGGACAGTCTCTAGGCTACACCTTC,CASSWGQSLGYTF
TRBV2,-,TRBJ2-7,many,TGTGCCAGCAGTGCTGGGGCCTACGAGCAGTACTTC,CASSAGAYEQYF
TRBV2,TRBD1,TRBJ1-2,many,TGTGCCAGCAGTGCGGGAGACAGGGTGGATTCCGGCTACACCTTC,CASSAGDRVDSGYTF
TRBV5-1,-,TRBJ1-2,-,TGCGCCAGCAGCTTGGAGCAGGGAGTCCTATATGGCTACACCTTC,CASSLEQGVLYGYTF
TRBV20-1,TRBD2,TRBJ2-1,many,TGCAGTGCCGCTAGCGGATCCTACAATGAGCAGTTCTTC,CSAASGSYNEQFF
TRBV11-2,TRBD1,TRBJ1-1,-,TGTGCCAGCAGCAATAAGGTAGCTCCTGCGGGACAGGCGAACACTGAAGCTTTCTTT,CASSNKVAPAGQANTEAFF
TRBV20-1,TRBD2,TRBJ2-7,-,TGCAGTGCTCCGCCCCCAGCGGGGGGGTCCTACGAGCAGTACTTC,CSAPPPAGGSYEQYF
TRBV9,-,TRBJ1-2,many,TGTGCCAGCAGCGTGATGACTAATGCGGACTATGGCTACACCTTC,CASSVMTNADYGYTF
TRBV28,-,TRBJ2-7,few,TGTGCCAGCAGCCCCAACGCGCTTCTTGCCGACGACTACGAGCAGTACTTC,CASSPNALLADDYEQYF
TRBV5-1,-,TRBJ1-1,-,TGCGCCAGCAGCTGGCCACAGGGCTCTGAAGCTTTCTTT,CASSWPQGSEAFF